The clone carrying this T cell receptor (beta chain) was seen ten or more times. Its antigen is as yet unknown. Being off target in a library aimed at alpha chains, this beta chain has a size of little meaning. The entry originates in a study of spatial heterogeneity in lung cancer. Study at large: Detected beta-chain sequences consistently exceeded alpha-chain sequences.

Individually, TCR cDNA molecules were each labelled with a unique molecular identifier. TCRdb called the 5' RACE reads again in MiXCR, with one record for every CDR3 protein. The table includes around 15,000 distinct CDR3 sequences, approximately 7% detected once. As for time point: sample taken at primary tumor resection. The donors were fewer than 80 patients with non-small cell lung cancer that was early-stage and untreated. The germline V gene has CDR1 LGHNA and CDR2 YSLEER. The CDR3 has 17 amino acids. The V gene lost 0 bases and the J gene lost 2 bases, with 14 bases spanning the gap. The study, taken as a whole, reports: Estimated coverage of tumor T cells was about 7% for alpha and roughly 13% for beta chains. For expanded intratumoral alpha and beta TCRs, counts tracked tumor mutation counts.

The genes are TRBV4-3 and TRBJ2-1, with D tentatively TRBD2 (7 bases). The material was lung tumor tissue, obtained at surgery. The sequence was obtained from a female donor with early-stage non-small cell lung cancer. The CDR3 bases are TGCGCCAGCAGCCAAGATGGGGGGGGGCCCCCCTACAATGAGCAGTTCTTC. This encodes CASSQDGGGPPYNEQFF.